Each of the 9 T cell receptor beta chains below was sequenced from the same sample in a study of Graves' ophthalmopathy and Graves' hyperthyroidism. Amplified material comprised TCR beta CDR3 regions derived from RNA transcripts. First-round RT-PCR used HTBI primers; second-round multiplex PCR followed. TCRdb redid the calling of the multiplex PCR reads with MiXCR, one entry per CDR3 protein. The sample yields 600,000 to 950,000 distinct CDR3 sequences, about 44% seen once. Sample: peripheral blood. These receptors were obtained from an adult man with Graves' ophthalmopathy.

This clonotype appeared many times. This chain joins TRBV12-3 or TRBV12-4 and TRBJ1-1, with 9 bases aligning to TRBD1. The CDR3 consists of 13 residues. The J segment lost 4 bases and the V segment lost 9 bases, leaving 6 bases of the junction unmatched. Written as DNA, the CDR3 is TGTGCCAGTAGCGACAGGGGGGGCACTGAAGCTTTCTTT. This gives the protein CASSDRGGTEAFF.

This clonotype was counted only a few times. CDR3 bases: TGTGCCAGCAGTTACTCGGACAGGTACGAGCAGTACTTC. It is translated as CASSYSDRYEQYF. The chain joins TRBV6-6 to TRBJ2-7, with 7 bases matching TRBD1. Unmatched junction bases numbered 0, after V lost 0 bases and J lost 4 bases. The CDR3 has 13 residues. Germline-derived CDR1 and CDR2 are MNHNY and SVGAGI (reference sequence).

This clonotype was picked up many times. V is TRBV7-2 and J is TRBJ2-5; unclear D gene. Germline loops: CDR1 SGHTA, CDR2 FQGNSA. The CDR3 has 14 amino acids. The ends were cut back, 5 bases at V and 5 bases at J, with 15 bases in the middle. For the CDR3, the DNA is TGTGCCAGCAGCCCGTCTAGGTCCTGGGAGACCCAGTACTTC. Protein product: CASSPSRSWETQYF.

This chain uses TRBV4-1 with TRBJ2-5, with D perhaps matching TRBD2 (7 bases). Trimming took 4 bases from V and 3 from J, leaving 18 bases between them. CDR3 length equals 16 residues. Germline V CDR1 and CDR2: MGHRA, YSYEKL. The CDR3 DNA reads as TGCGCCAGCAGCCCCTCAGGGGCTAGCGGAGAAGAGACCCAGTACTTC. Translated, it gives CASSPSGASGEETQYF.

At least ten counts were recorded for this clonotype. The genes are TRBV10-3 and TRBJ1-3; tentative D call: TRBD1 (5 bases). V lost 7 bases and J 2 bases, leaving 9 bases between the germline ends. The CDR3 has 13 amino acids. Germline lookup yields CDR1 ENHRY and CDR2 SYGVKD. The CDR3 nucleotides are TGTGCCATCACGTCAGGGACTGGAAACACCATATATTTT. Encoded protein: CAITSGTGNTIYF.

The rearrangement links TRBV29-1 to TRBJ1-2, with 9 bases identical to TRBD1. This CDR3 has 11 residues. Per germline, CDR1 SQVTM and CDR2 ANQGSEA. V trimming: 8 bases; J trimming: 7 bases; junction bases outside the gene matches: 5. CDR3 in amino acids: CSIRDRVGYTF. The DNA of the CDR3 is TGCAGCATCCGGGACAGGGTTGGCTACACCTTC.

This clonotype appeared a few times. This rearrangement joins TRBV5-8 to TRBJ1-2, with D unclear. The V end lost 5 bases, the J end lost 4 bases, and 18 bases lay between the germline ends. Germline CDR1 SGHTS, CDR2 YDEGEE. The CDR3 is 15 amino acids. This CDR3 is CASSYQGGPIYGYTF. The CDR3 nucleotides are TGTGCCAGCAGTTACCAAGGAGGGCCTATCTATGGCTACACCTTC.

This clonotype was counted only a few times. The chain uses TRBV5-4 and TRBJ1-1, with D maybe TRBD1 (5 bases). CDR1 is SGHNT, CDR2 YYREEE, per germline (reference sequence). There are 16 residues in the CDR3. Trimming shortened V by 1 base and J by 5 bases, and 18 bases separated the two germline ends. CDR3 residues: CASSLWGGSRGTEAFF. In DNA, the CDR3 is TGTGCCAGCAGCTTGTGGGGTGGCTCTCGGGGGACTGAAGCTTTCTTT.

The CDR3 DNA is TGTGCCAGCAGCTCCAAGGGGTTTTTGGGCGAGCAGTACTTC. It codes for CASSSKGFLGEQYF. This rearrangement joins TRBV7-9 to TRBJ2-7, with TRBD1 as a possible D gene (5 bases). Germline V gene sequence: CDR1 SEHNR, CDR2 FQNEAQ (reference sequence). The V end lost 4 bases, the J end lost 6 bases, and 16 bases lay between the germline ends. This CDR3 is 14 amino acids long. The variable domain in full, with the rest retrieved from reference TRBV7-9 and TRBJ2-7, is DTGVSQNPRHKITKRGQNVTFRCDPISEHNRLYWYRQTLGQGPEFLTYFQNEAQLEKSRLLSDRFSAERPKGSFSTLEIQRTEQGDSAMYLCASSSKGFLGEQYFGPGTRLTVT.